These T cell receptor beta chains were read from a single sample in a study of OX40 agonist ivuxolimab in advanced cancers. The assay was immunoSEQ multiplex PCR, and TCRdb's table has in-frame clones only and misses some. The sample consists of about 100,000 clones, 84% of them appearing once. The sample here was CD4+ or CD8+ T cells sorted from blood, taken in a trial of the OX40 agonist ivuxolimab. All receptors derive from an adult with an advanced solid tumor such as melanoma, head and neck, liver or kidney cancer. Both conserved end residues are part of each CDR3. Fields, in order: V gene, D gene, J gene, clone size, CDR3 protein, CDR3 DNA. A D gene is named only where the DNA matches it firmly. Where a row states a size, it is once, few, many or the class of an expanded clone; other rows omit it.

TRBV12-5	NA	TRBJ2-7	NA	CASGLASVYEQYF	TGTGCTAGTGGTTTGGCTTCAGTGTACGAGCAGTACTTC
TRBV7-9	NA	TRBJ2-3	few	CASSLASRRDDHTDTQYF	TGTGCCAGCAGCTTAGCCTCCCGGAGGGATGACCACACAGATACGCAGTATTTT
TRBV4-1	NA	TRBJ2-1	NA	CASSLMDEQFF	TGCGCCAGCAGCCTAATGGATGAGCAGTTCTTC
TRBV10-3	NA	TRBJ2-3	NA	CAIARADTQYF	TGTGCCATCGCCCGAGCAGATACGCAGTATTTT
TRBV5-1	NA	TRBJ1-1	NA	CASSLDRDPNTEAFF	TGCGCCAGCAGCTTGGACAGGGACCCGAACACTGAAGCTTTCTTT
TRBV5-1	NA	TRBJ2-7	NA	CASRRDFLPDEQYF	TGCGCCAGCAGACGGGACTTCCTCCCCGACGAGCAGTACTTC
TRBV15	NA	TRBJ2-5	once	CATSRSGETQYF	TGTGCCACCAGCCGCAGTGGGGAGACCCAGTACTTC
TRBV19	NA	TRBJ2-4	NA	CASREENIQYF	TGTGCCAGTAGGGAGGAAAACATTCAGTACTTC
TRBV19	TRBD1	TRBJ2-5	NA	CASSRNRGSETQYF	TGTGCCAGTAGTAGAAACAGGGGATCAGAGACCCAGTACTTC
TRBV19	NA	TRBJ1-1	NA	CASSDALRRTEAFF	TGTGCCAGTAGTGACGCCCTACGGAGGACTGAAGCTTTCTTT
TRBV4-3	TRBD1	TRBJ2-4	once	CASSQVDRVGIQYF	TGCGCCAGCAGCCAAGTAGACAGGGTGGGCATTCAGTACTTC
TRBV6-6	NA	TRBJ1-1	NA	CASSYSGGNTEAFF	TGTGCCAGCAGTTACTCGGGCGGTAACACTGAAGCTTTCTTT
TRBV9	TRBD2	TRBJ2-7	NA	CASSVGGTSGTYEQYF	TGTGCCAGCAGCGTAGGAGGGACTAGCGGAACCTACGAGCAGTACTTC
TRBV2	TRBD1	TRBJ1-1	NA	CASRGTGRVTEAFF	TGTGCCAGCAGAGGGACAGGGAGGGTTACTGAAGCTTTCTTT
TRBV5-1	TRBD2	TRBJ2-5	NA	CASSFLAGGETQYF	TGCGCCAGCAGCTTCTTAGCGGGAGGCGAGACCCAGTACTTC
TRBV19	NA	TRBJ1-2	NA	CASSLILQSGTANYGYTF	TGTGCCAGTAGTCTTATCCTACAGAGCGGTACGGCTAACTATGGCTACACCTTC
TRBV9	TRBD2	TRBJ2-1	NA	CASSPSGTSGNEQFF	TGTGCCAGCAGCCCGTCCGGGACTAGCGGAAATGAGCAGTTCTTC
TRBV27	NA	TRBJ2-3	NA	CASSGAGEVTDTQYF	TGTGCCAGCAGTGGGGCCGGGGAAGTCACAGATACGCAGTATTTT
TRBV19	NA	TRBJ1-1	NA	CASQNRAMYTEAFF	TGTGCCAGCCAGAACAGGGCTATGTACACTGAAGCTTTCTTT
TRBV29-1	NA	TRBJ1-3	NA	CSVEASPFTGNTIYF	TGCAGCGTTGAAGCAAGCCCCTTCACTGGAAACACCATATATTTT
TRBV19	NA	TRBJ1-1	NA	CASNPDGDNTEAFF	TGTGCCAGTAACCCGGACGGAGACAACACTGAAGCTTTCTTT
TRBV10-3	NA	TRBJ2-2	few	CAISVSEYRELFF	TGTGCCATCAGTGTCTCGGAGTACCGGGAGCTGTTTTTT
TRBV5-5	NA	TRBJ1-5	NA	CASSLDGFYSNQPQHF	TGTGCCAGCAGCTTGGACGGATTTTATAGCAATCAGCCCCAGCATTTT
TRBV5-6	NA	TRBJ1-1	NA	CASSLGQIMNTEAFF	TGTGCCAGCAGCTTGGGTCAGATCATGAACACTGAAGCTTTCTTT
TRBV10-3	TRBD2	TRBJ2-7	once	CAITGLALYEQYF	TGTGCCATCACGGGACTAGCACTATACGAGCAGTACTTC
TRBV19	TRBD1	TRBJ1-1	few	CASSIAGGMNTEAFF	TGTGCCAGTAGTATAGCAGGGGGTATGAACACTGAAGCTTTCTTT
TRBV5-6	NA	TRBJ1-1	NA	CATLDSLNTEAFF	TGTGCCACCCTGGACAGCTTGAACACTGAAGCTTTCTTT
TRBV5-1	NA	TRBJ1-6	NA	CASSLGLPNSPLHF	TGCGCCAGCAGCTTGGGCCTTCCTAATTCACCCCTCCACTTT
TRBV6-5	NA	TRBJ2-7	NA	CASSYDRLYEQYF	TGTGCCAGCAGTTACGACAGGTTATACGAGCAGTACTTC
TRBV27	TRBD2	TRBJ2-1	once	CASSSGSGSGGEQFF	TGTGCCAGCAGTTCGGGTAGCGGGAGTGGGGGTGAGCAGTTCTTC
TRBV27	NA	TRBJ2-1	NA	CASSPTNRGYNEQFF	TGTGCCAGCAGTCCCACGAATAGGGGCTACAATGAGCAGTTCTTC
TRBV27	NA	TRBJ1-1	NA	CASSLAEYTEAFF	TGTGCCAGCTCCCTGGCGGAGTACACTGAAGCTTTCTTT
TRBV28	NA	TRBJ2-7	NA	CASSPRVAHEQYF	TGTGCCAGCAGTCCCAGGGTGGCCCACGAGCAGTACTTC
TRBV2	TRBD2	TRBJ2-3	NA	CASSRLAAGTDTQYF	TGTGCCAGCAGCCGACTAGCGGCTGGCACAGATACGCAGTATTTT
TRBV7-8	TRBD1	TRBJ1-1	NA	CASSLVGTEGTEAFF	TGTGCCAGCAGCTTAGTAGGGACAGAGGGGACTGAAGCTTTCTTT
TRBV7-2	NA	TRBJ2-2	NA	CASSAQGRSGELFF	TGTGCCAGCAGCGCACAGGGGAGGAGCGGGGAGCTGTTTTTT
TRBV27	NA	TRBJ2-2	NA	CASRKREGTGELFF	TGTGCCAGCAGAAAAAGGGAAGGGACCGGGGAGCTGTTTTTT
TRBV15	NA	TRBJ1-1	NA	CATSSQQGGDTEAFF	TGTGCCACCAGCTCACAACAGGGAGGGGACACTGAAGCTTTCTTT
TRBV4-3	NA	TRBJ2-7	once	CASSQVEASPYEQYF	TGCGCCAGCAGCCAAGTGGAGGCTTCCCCCTACGAGCAGTACTTC
TRBV7-2	TRBD2	TRBJ2-7	NA	CASSLGLAGGLNSYEQYF	TGTGCCAGCAGCTTAGGACTAGCGGGGGGCCTTAACTCCTACGAGCAGTACTTC
TRBV7-2	TRBD1	TRBJ2-7	NA	CASSQGRGSSWEQYF	TGCGCCAGCAGCCAAGGCAGGGGGAGTTCGTGGGAGCAGTACTTC
TRBV19	NA	TRBJ2-2	NA	CASSIPGELFF	TGTGCCAGTAGTATCCCCGGGGAGCTGTTTTTT
TRBV15	NA	TRBJ1-1	NA	CATSRGNTEAFF	TGTGCCACCAGCAGAGGGAACACTGAAGCTTTCTTT